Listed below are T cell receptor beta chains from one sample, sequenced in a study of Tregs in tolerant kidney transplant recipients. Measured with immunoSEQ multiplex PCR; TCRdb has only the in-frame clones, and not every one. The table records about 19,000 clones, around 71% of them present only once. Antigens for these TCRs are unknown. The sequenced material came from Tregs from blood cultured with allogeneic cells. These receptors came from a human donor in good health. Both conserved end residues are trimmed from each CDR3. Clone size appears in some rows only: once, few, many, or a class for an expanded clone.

CDR3 protein: ASSFGPYEQY
clone size: once
J gene: TRBJ2-7
V gene: TRBV13

CDR3 protein: ASSRPGTENTEAF
clone size: NA
J gene: TRBJ1-1
V gene: TRBV19

CDR3 protein: ASSEAGPTDTQY
clone size: NA
J gene: TRBJ2-3
V gene: TRBV25-1

CDR3 protein: ASRVGLAGGPGTDTQY
clone size: NA
J gene: TRBJ2-3
V gene: TRBV5-4

CDR3 protein: ASSPDRGNEQF
clone size: NA
J gene: TRBJ2-1
V gene: TRBV5-4

CDR3 protein: ASLMGGRNIQY
clone size: NA
J gene: TRBJ2-4
V gene: TRBV6-5

CDR3 protein: ASSLAQGIEAF
clone size: few
J gene: TRBJ1-1
V gene: TRBV6-5

CDR3 protein: ASIMAVNTEAF
clone size: NA
J gene: TRBJ1-1
V gene: TRBV7-9

CDR3 protein: ASSTRERRGETQY
clone size: once
J gene: TRBJ2-5
V gene: TRBV7-2

CDR3 protein: ASSQVVEVGEQF
clone size: few
J gene: TRBJ2-1
V gene: TRBV18

CDR3 protein: ASSLGLAPNEQF
clone size: NA
J gene: TRBJ2-1
V gene: TRBV7-2

CDR3 protein: ASSKASGSWNEQF
clone size: once
J gene: TRBJ2-1
V gene: TRBV7-9

CDR3 protein: ASSLDLAGVREQY
clone size: NA
J gene: TRBJ2-7
V gene: TRBV5-4

CDR3 protein: ASRGDSTGELF
clone size: NA
J gene: TRBJ2-2
V gene: TRBV2

CDR3 protein: ASSELSGTDTQY
clone size: NA
J gene: TRBJ2-3
V gene: TRBV25-1

CDR3 protein: ASTLNQNTIY
clone size: few
J gene: TRBJ1-3
V gene: TRBV6-6

CDR3 protein: ASSWRRGNNSPLH
clone size: NA
J gene: TRBJ1-6
V gene: TRBV7-2

CDR3 protein: ASSVVAGVYTGELF
clone size: NA
J gene: TRBJ2-2
V gene: TRBV9

CDR3 protein: ASKSRPGQGYYGYT
clone size: NA
J gene: TRBJ1-2
V gene: TRBV19

CDR3 protein: ASSDASSGNTIY
clone size: NA
J gene: TRBJ1-3
V gene: TRBV10-2

CDR3 protein: ASSLQGAVVGYT
clone size: NA
J gene: TRBJ1-2
V gene: TRBV7-9

CDR3 protein: ASRIQGSGANVLT
clone size: NA
J gene: TRBJ2-6
V gene: TRBV7-9

CDR3 protein: ASSLGQLTGELF
clone size: NA
J gene: TRBJ2-2
V gene: TRBV5-1

CDR3 protein: ASSPTLRGRGEQF
clone size: once
J gene: TRBJ2-1
V gene: TRBV2

CDR3 protein: ASSGGTPGTSGDSSTDTQY
clone size: NA
J gene: TRBJ2-3
V gene: TRBV19

CDR3 protein: ASSRGQVGPNTEAF
clone size: NA
J gene: TRBJ1-1
V gene: TRBV4-1

CDR3 protein: ASSVALAGMRIYEQY
clone size: NA
J gene: TRBJ2-7
V gene: TRBV6-1

CDR3 protein: ASSGLAGASTDTQY
clone size: NA
J gene: TRBJ2-3
V gene: TRBV18

CDR3 protein: AWSLVVGSSPLH
clone size: NA
J gene: TRBJ1-6
V gene: TRBV30

CDR3 protein: ASSSRELGRTGELF
clone size: NA
J gene: TRBJ2-2
V gene: TRBV5-1

CDR3 protein: AWSVRGDQPQH
clone size: NA
J gene: TRBJ1-5
V gene: TRBV30

CDR3 protein: ASTRRDRANTYEQY
clone size: NA
J gene: TRBJ2-7
V gene: TRBV10-1

CDR3 protein: ASSFAGQQY
clone size: NA
J gene: TRBJ2-7
V gene: TRBV5-1

CDR3 protein: ASSGVGGPQH
clone size: NA
J gene: TRBJ1-5
V gene: TRBV5-6

CDR3 protein: AISAAGGGDTQY
clone size: NA
J gene: TRBJ2-3
V gene: TRBV10-3

CDR3 protein: ASSLLVQNTEAF
clone size: few
J gene: TRBJ1-1
V gene: TRBV7-6

CDR3 protein: ASSFGTVTGELF
clone size: NA
J gene: TRBJ2-2
V gene: TRBV5-1

CDR3 protein: ASSVASGSYEQY
clone size: NA
J gene: TRBJ2-7
V gene: TRBV9

CDR3 protein: ASSPSAPPGVYRNQPQH
clone size: NA
J gene: TRBJ1-5
V gene: TRBV5-8

CDR3 protein: ASKKTSGSYEQY
clone size: NA
J gene: TRBJ2-7
V gene: TRBV2

CDR3 protein: ASSFGQGARVYGYT
clone size: NA
J gene: TRBJ1-2
V gene: TRBV6-5

CDR3 protein: ASSYSRGFNEQF
clone size: NA
J gene: TRBJ2-1
V gene: TRBV6-5

CDR3 protein: ASSLAWGQTYEQY
clone size: NA
J gene: TRBJ2-7
V gene: TRBV4-2

CDR3 protein: ASRGDRGYEQY
clone size: NA
J gene: TRBJ2-7
V gene: TRBV6-5

CDR3 protein: ASSFGYTGELF
clone size: few
J gene: TRBJ2-2
V gene: TRBV5-4

CDR3 protein: ASRSGPSETQY
clone size: NA
J gene: TRBJ2-5
V gene: TRBV2

CDR3 protein: ASSQARGLAGRYEQY
clone size: NA
J gene: TRBJ2-7
V gene: TRBV4-1